A selection of T cell receptor beta chains follows, all from one sample in a study of control samples from healthy donors and cancer patients. Measured with immunoSEQ multiplex PCR; TCRdb has only the in-frame clones, and not every one. The top ten hold 15% to 20% of the sample, which has under 130,000 clones, around nine tenths seen once. The material sequenced was PBMCs. These receptor sequences come from a man aged 60 to 69 with lung cancer. Both conserved end residues are part of each CDR3. D genes are given only for firm matches. Some rows have no size entry. The others give once, few or many, or a class for an expanded clone.

V gene	J gene	D gene	clone size	CDR3 DNA	CDR3 protein
TRBV5-8	TRBJ2-7	-	-	TGTGCCAGCAGCTTGGCTCAGGGTCGTGTTTACGAGCAGTACTTC	CASSLAQGRVYEQYF
TRBV7-2	TRBJ1-3	-	-	TGTGCCAGCAGCTTATATCAGCGGATCTTATATTTT	CASSLYQRILYF
TRBV13	TRBJ1-1	-	-	TGTGCCAGCAGCCTCCCGACAGAGCTAACTATGAACACTGAAGCTTTCTTT	CASSLPTELTMNTEAFF
TRBV4-2	TRBJ1-2	-	-	TGTGCCAGCAGCCAAGGCGTCCAGACAGCTAACTATGGCTACACCTTC	CASSQGVQTANYGYTF
TRBV30	TRBJ2-1	-	-	TGTGCCTCGATGTACCGGGAAGGGAACAATGAGCAGTTCTTC	CASMYREGNNEQFF
TRBV27	TRBJ1-1	-	-	TGTGCCAGCAGTAAAACAGGTGTATTAGAAGCTTTCTTT	CASSKTGVLEAFF
TRBV4-1	TRBJ1-4	TRBD1	-	TGCGCCAGCAGCCAGTCCGGGACAGGGGCAGAAAAACTGTTTTTT	CASSQSGTGAEKLFF
TRBV5-1	TRBJ2-2	TRBD1	-	TGCGCCAGCAGCTTGAAGGCAGGGGGTGCCGGGGAGCTGTTTTTT	CASSLKAGGAGELFF
TRBV18	TRBJ1-1	-	once	TGTGCCAGCTCACCCCTTAGCACTGAAGCTTTCTTT	CASSPLSTEAFF
TRBV6-1	TRBJ2-7	-	-	TGTGCCAGCAGTGCGTTACAGGGTCGGAACGAGCAGTACTTC	CASSALQGRNEQYF
TRBV7-9	TRBJ1-2	-	-	TGTGCCAGCAGCCCATCCGAGGCTCGCTACACCTTC	CASSPSEARYTF
TRBV12-5	TRBJ2-1	-	few	TGTGCTAGTGGGACCATTATGGACGGACAGATTTTTGACAATGAGCAGTTCTTC	CASGTIMDGQIFDNEQFF
TRBV3-1/TRBV3-2	TRBJ1-2	-	-	TGTGCCAGCAGCCAAAGGGCAGCGAACTATGGCTACACCTTC	CASSQRAANYGYTF
TRBV30	TRBJ1-3	-	-	TGTGCCTGGAGTCGTCTAGGTTCTGGAAACACCATATATTTT	CAWSRLGSGNTIYF
TRBV10-3	TRBJ1-5	-	-	TGTGCCATCAGTGAGTCAAGTGGAAAACAGGCAAATCAGCCCCAGCATTTT	CAISESSGKQANQPQHF
TRBV20-1	TRBJ1-2	-	-	TGCAGTGCTAGTGAGAATAACTATGGCTACACCTTC	CSASENNYGYTF
TRBV5-1	TRBJ2-1	TRBD2	-	TGCGCCAGCAGCCTACCCACTAGCGGGGGGACCTCTGGTAATGAGCAGTTCTTC	CASSLPTSGGTSGNEQFF
TRBV25-1	TRBJ1-3	-	-	TGTGCCAGCAGTCAGGGCTCTGGAAACACCATATATTTT	CASSQGSGNTIYF
TRBV7-9	TRBJ1-2	-	-	TGTGCCAGCAGCTTAGGGGCGGGGCAGGCGGATGGCTACACCTTC	CASSLGAGQADGYTF
TRBV6-2/TRBV6-3	TRBJ2-2	-	-	TGTGCCAGCAGTTACCCCGGGGAGCTGTTTTTT	CASSYPGELFF
TRBV19	TRBJ1-5	-	few	-	CASSIWRGTGGDQPQHF
TRBV7-3	TRBJ1-4	TRBD1	-	TGTGCCAGCAGCGCGAGTGGGGACAGTTTTAATGAAAAACTGTTTTTT	CASSASGDSFNEKLFF
TRBV5-4	TRBJ1-2	-	-	TGTGCCAGCAGCTTCGGGGAAGTTCAGGGGGGCTACACCTTC	CASSFGEVQGGYTF
TRBV10-3	TRBJ2-7	TRBD2	-	TGTGCCATCAGTCCGGGGACTAGCGGGGGCTACGAGCAGTACTTC	CAISPGTSGGYEQYF
TRBV25-1	TRBJ1-5	-	-	TGTGCCAGCAGTGAAGGGTGGAGCAATCAGCCCCAGCATTTT	CASSEGWSNQPQHF
TRBV29-1	TRBJ1-2	-	medium-sized	TGCAGCGTTGCACAGGGTGACTATGGCTACACCTTC	CSVAQGDYGYTF
TRBV5-1	TRBJ1-2	-	-	TGCGCCAGCAGCTCAGGAGGCTATGGCTACACCTTC	CASSSGGYGYTF
TRBV25-1	TRBJ1-6	-	-	TGTGCCAGCAGTGAATTCTCCCAGGGCAACTCACCCCTCCACTTT	CASSEFSQGNSPLHF
TRBV5-1	TRBJ1-2	-	-	TGCGCCAGCAGCCCCCAGGGAGCTAACTATGGCTACACCTTC	CASSPQGANYGYTF
TRBV25-1	TRBJ2-1	TRBD1	once	TGTGCCAGCAGTTCGGACAGGGAGTCCTACAATGAGCAGTTCTTC	CASSSDRESYNEQFF
TRBV18	TRBJ1-4	TRBD1	once	TGTGCCAGCTCACCAGGAACAGGGGTTGGTGAAAAACTGTTTTTT	CASSPGTGVGEKLFF
TRBV9	TRBJ1-1	-	-	TGTGCCAGCAGCTCCGGGGCGAACACTGAAGCTTTCTTT	CASSSGANTEAFF
TRBV14	TRBJ2-4	TRBD2	-	TGTGCCAGCAGCCAAGGGGAGGGAAACATTCAGTACTTC	CASSQGEGNIQYF
TRBV4-1	TRBJ2-1	TRBD2	-	TGCGCCAGCAGCCAAGAGGGACTAGCGGGGGAGAATGAGCAGTTCTTC	CASSQEGLAGENEQFF
TRBV24-1	TRBJ2-5	-	-	TGTGCCACCAGTGATTCCCGGCGCAGTCAAGAGACCCAGTACTTC	CATSDSRRSQETQYF
TRBV10-2	TRBJ2-7	-	-	TGCGCCAGCACCCCAGGGGGGGGCTCCTACGAGCAGTACTTC	CASTPGGGSYEQYF
TRBV7-3	TRBJ1-5	-	-	TGTGCCAGCAGCTTAAATAGCAATCAGCCCCAGCATTTT	CASSLNSNQPQHF
TRBV3-1/TRBV3-2	TRBJ2-3	-	-	TGTGCCAGCAGCCAAGTTACGGGCACAGATACGCAGTATTTT	CASSQVTGTDTQYF
TRBV10-3	TRBJ2-3	-	-	TGTGCCATCAGCCTGGAGAGTACAGATACGCAGTATTTT	CAISLESTDTQYF
TRBV3-1/TRBV3-2	TRBJ1-2	TRBD1	-	TGTGCCAGCAGCCGAGACCGGGACAGGGGTAACTATGGCTACACCTTC	CASSRDRDRGNYGYTF